These 18 T cell receptor beta chains were sequenced from one sample in a study of tumor-infiltrating lymphocytes in primary liver carcinoma. Unsorted bulk tissue, roughly 20-33 mg of it, served as the source for co-extraction of RNA and DNA. The template, roughly 510 ng total RNA, yielded TCR beta cDNA made with a constant-region primer. Generation of the TCR beta libraries relied on three nested multiplex PCR rounds using slightly modified ARM-PCR. The two initial PCR rounds, roughly 11 cycles each, used TRBV1-TRBV30 forward and C-beta reverse primers. TCRdb redid the calling of the multiplex PCR reads with MiXCR, one entry per CDR3 protein. This table holds roughly 86,000 distinct CDR3 sequences, 65% to 70% found once. Sequencing input: tumor-adjacent normal liver tissue. All receptors come from a man in his forties or fifties with primary liver carcinoma and hepatitis B virus infection.

Notes on this clonotype: At one end, the junction sequence differs from germline, possibly due to a read error. This chain joins TRBV11-2 and TRBJ2-2; D gene unclear. There are 16 residues in the CDR3. Germline V gene lookup returns CDR1 SGHAT and CDR2 FQNNGV. The CDR3 spells CASSPTAFWNTGELFF. Written as DNA, the CDR3 is TGCGCCAGCAGCCCCACGGCATTTTGGAACACCGGGGAGCTGTTTTTT. Complete variable domain (other parts from reference TRBV11-2 and TRBJ2-2): EAGVAQSPRYKIIEKRQSVAFWCNPISGHATLYWYQQILGQGPKLLIQFQNNGVVDDSQLPKDRFSAERLKGVDSTLKIQPAKLEDSAVYLCASSPTAFWNTGELFFGEGSRLTVL.

V is TRBV10-2 and J is TRBJ2-2; TRBD2 matches at 8 bases. This CDR3 spans 17 amino acids. The V segment lost 11 bases and the J segment 1 base; nucleotides outside the gene matches: 15. Germline V gene data show CDR1 as WSHSY and CDR2 as SAAADI. DNA of the CDR3: TGCGCCGGCAATGAAATCCCGGGAGGGGGGAACACCGGGGAGCTGTTTTTT. Protein sequence: CAGNEIPGGGNTGELFF.

This clonotype was seen at least ten times. The V and J genes are TRBV4-1 and TRBJ2-5; TRBD1 might be the D (5 bases). The germline CDR1 and CDR2 sequences are MGHRA and YSYEKL. The CDR3 sequence is 15 residues long. Trimming removed 2 bases from V and 1 base from J, with 11 bases in between. The chain's CDR3 is CASSQRLDSQETQYF. Written as DNA, the CDR3 is TGCGCCAGCAGCCAACGCCTCGACAGCCAAGAGACCCAGTACTTC.

The sample holds a few counts of this clonotype. A clone one base away is much larger, so this may be a read error. The chain links TRBV6-6 to TRBJ1-1, with 7 bases lining up with TRBD1. This CDR3 comprises 14 residues. The J segment lost 1 base and the V segment lost 7 bases, leaving 6 bases of the junction unmatched. CDR1 is MNHNY, CDR2 SVGAGI, per germline (reference sequence). CDR3: CASTREGANTEAFF. Written as DNA, the CDR3 is TGTGCCAGCACTCGGGAGGGGGCGAACACTGAAGCTTTCTTT.

A word on this clonotype: A read error may be the cause here, since a much bigger clone is one base away. The chain links TRBV12-3 or TRBV12-4 to TRBJ2-3; 7 bases fit TRBD2. J gave up 4 bases and V 2 bases, and 9 bases lay outside the gene matches. CDR3 size: 16 residues. The CDR3 loop is CASSLWTGGSSDTQYF. The CDR3 coding sequence is TGTGCCAGCAGTTTATGGACTGGCGGGAGTTCAGATACGCAGTATTTT.

Comment on this clonotype: Since a much larger clone is just one base distant, this may be a read error. V and J are TRBV13 and TRBJ2-2; D ambiguous. The CDR3 sequence is 13 residues long. V lost 6 bases to trimming and J lost 1 base, with 6 bases between them. Germline V CDR1 and CDR2: PRHDT, FYEKMQ (reference sequence). The CDR3 coding sequence is TGTGCCAGCAGACAACTGAACACCGGGGAGCTGTTTTTT. This sequence encodes CASRQLNTGELFF.

This clonotype was seen repeatedly, ten times or more. CDR3 bases: TGTGCCAGCAACGGACGGTACAATGAGCAGTTCTTC. Residues: CASNGRYNEQFF. The chain couples TRBV6-1 to TRBJ2-1; D gene unclear. Germline V gene sequence: CDR1 MNHNS, CDR2 SASEGT. Trimming removed 7 bases at V and 4 bases at J, with 8 bases between. The CDR3 contains 12 residues.

Concerning this clonotype: The junction and the germline gene differ at one end; a read error may be behind it. The J gene is TRBJ2-1, the V gene TRBV11-2; TRBD1 or TRBD2 may be the D gene (6 bases each). The CDR3 runs to 16 residues. Germline CDR1 SGHAT, CDR2 FQNNGV. The CDR3: CASNSPGGGLYKEQFF. The CDR3 nucleotides are TGTGCCAGCAACTCGCCCGGTGGGGGGCTCTACAAAGAGCAGTTCTTC.

The genes are TRBV18 and TRBJ2-2; 14 bases map to TRBD2. Germline V gene data show CDR1 as KGHSH and CDR2 as LQKENI. CDR3 length: 18 residues. J was trimmed by 5 bases and V by 4 bases; bases with no gene match: 9. CDR3 in amino acids: CASSRPGLAGAGTGELFF. CDR3 DNA: TGTGCCAGCTCACGACCGGGACTAGCGGGAGCAGGGACCGGGGAGCTGTTTTTT.

The chain is built from TRBV29-1 and TRBJ2-7, with 7 positions matching TRBD2. CDR1 is SQVTM and CDR2 is ANQGSEA in the germline V gene. CDR3 length: 16 amino acids. The CDR3 nucleotides are TGCAACGCCCCGGGGACTAACGGGAGGCACTCCTACGAGCAGTACTTC. The encoded protein is CNAPGTNGRHSYEQYF.

With regard to this clonotype: A much larger clone lies a single base off, so this may be a read error. V usage is TRBV29-1 and J usage is TRBJ1-4; no clear D gene. CDR1 SQVTM and CDR2 ANQGSEA come from the germline V gene. V was cut by 8 bases and J by 0 bases, with 10 bases left in between. This CDR3 has 13 residues. The CDR3 protein is CSTLAATNEKLFF. For the CDR3, the DNA is TGCAGCACCTTAGCTGCAACTAATGAAAAACTGTTTTTT.

Concerning this clonotype itself: A much larger clone lies a single base off, so this may be a read error. The V call is TRBV12-3 or TRBV12-4, the J call TRBJ2-1; D ambiguous. The CDR3 runs to 15 residues. The CDR3 region has the DNA TGTGCCAGCAGCCGTCTTGAAAGCTCCTACTATGAGCAGTTCTTC. It encodes CASSRLESSYYEQFF.

The chain is built from TRBV6-1 and TRBJ2-7; D is tentatively TRBD1 or TRBD2 (5 bases each). V gave up 6 bases and J gave up 6 bases, with 21 bases separating them. Germline V gives CDR1 MNHNS, CDR2 SASEGT. This CDR3 spans 15 amino acids. CDR3 bases: TGTGCCAGCAGCGATATTACGGGGACCGCTTCCGAGCAGTACTTC. Encoded protein: CASSDITGTASEQYF.

Notes on this clonotype: A read error may account for a junction end that differs from germline. The chain employs TRBV11-2 and TRBJ2-6; D gene uncertain. This CDR3 region has 14 residues. Germline CDR1 and CDR2: SGHAT and FQNNGV. The CDR3 loop is CASSLVSRANVLTF. The CDR3 DNA follows: TGTGCCAGCAGCCTAGTCTCTCGGGCCAACGTCCTGACTTTC.

As regards this clonotype: The junction and the germline gene differ at one end; a read error may be behind it. The CDR3 loop reads CDSSQNSNIGEPFF. The CDR3 DNA is TGCGACAGCAGCCAAAACTCGAACATCGGGGAGCCGTTTTTT. V gene TRBV4-1 combines with J gene TRBJ2-2; the D gene is possibly TRBD2 (5 bases). This CDR3 is built from 14 residues. Per the germline V gene, CDR1 is MGHRA and CDR2 is YSYEKL.

This clonotype has just one count. Possible read error: a much larger clone is one base away. The V call is TRBV6-1, the J call TRBJ1-5; TRBD1 matches 8 bases. Germline V gene lookup returns CDR1 MNHNS and CDR2 SASEGT. The CDR3 is 14 residues long. In DNA form, the CDR3 reads TGTGCCAGCAGTGACAGGGGGCCTTTTCAGCCCAAGCATTTT. Translated: CASSDRGPFQPKHF.

The chain recombines TRBV11-2 with TRBJ2-2, with D unresolved. Per germline, CDR1 SGHAT and CDR2 FQNNGV. The CDR3 loop spans 16 amino acids. V lost 7 bases and J 0 bases, leaving 15 bases between the germline ends. CDR3 residues: CASTSSGITNTGELFF. CDR3 nucleotide sequence: TGTGCCAGCACCTCGAGTGGCATAACGAACACCGGGGAGCTGTTTTTT.

This clonotype was counted only a few times. The chain uses TRBV7-9 and TRBJ2-7; TRBD2 matches at 14 bases. V lost 1 base, J lost 4 bases, and 0 bases stayed unmatched. The CDR3 runs to 15 residues. Germline values: CDR1 SEHNR, CDR2 FQNEAQ (reference sequence). CDR3 coding DNA: TGTGCCAGCAGCTTAGGACTAGCGGGAGGGTACGAGCAGTACTTC. This gives the protein CASSLGLAGGYEQYF.